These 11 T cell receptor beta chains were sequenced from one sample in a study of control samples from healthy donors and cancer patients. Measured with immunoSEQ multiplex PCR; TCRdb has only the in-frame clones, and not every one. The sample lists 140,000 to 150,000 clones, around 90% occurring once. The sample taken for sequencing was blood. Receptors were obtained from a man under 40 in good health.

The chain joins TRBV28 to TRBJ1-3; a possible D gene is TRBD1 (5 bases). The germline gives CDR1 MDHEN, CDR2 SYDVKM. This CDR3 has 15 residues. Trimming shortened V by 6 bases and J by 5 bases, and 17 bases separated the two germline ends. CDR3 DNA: TGTGCCAGCAGCCCCGGGAAGGGGCGAAGAAACACCATATATTTT. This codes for CASSPGKGRRNTIYF.

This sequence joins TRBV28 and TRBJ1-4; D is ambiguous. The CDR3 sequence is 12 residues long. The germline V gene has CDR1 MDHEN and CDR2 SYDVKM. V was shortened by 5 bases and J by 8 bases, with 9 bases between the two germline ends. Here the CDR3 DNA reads TGTGCCAGCAGTCCGGGTGGAGAAAAACTGTTTTTT. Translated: CASSPGGEKLFF. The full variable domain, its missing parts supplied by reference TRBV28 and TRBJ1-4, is DVKVTQSSRYLVKRTGEKVFLECVQDMDHENMFWYRQDPGLGLRLIYFSYDVKMKEKGDIPEGYSVSREKKERFSLILESASTNQTSMYLCASSPGGEKLFFGSGTQLSVL.

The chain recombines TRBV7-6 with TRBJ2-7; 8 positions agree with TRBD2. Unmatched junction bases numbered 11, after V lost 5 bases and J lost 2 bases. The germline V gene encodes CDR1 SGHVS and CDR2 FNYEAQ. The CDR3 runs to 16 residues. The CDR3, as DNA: TGTGCCAGCAGCACCCCCGGCGGGGGGTACCCCTACGAGCAGTACTTC. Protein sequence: CASSTPGGGYPYEQYF. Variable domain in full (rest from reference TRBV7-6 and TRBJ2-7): GAGVSQSPRYKVTKRGQDVALRCDPISGHVSLYWYRQALGQGPEFLTYFNYEAQQDKSGLPNDRFSAERPEGSISTLTIQRTEQRDSAMYRCASSTPGGGYPYEQYFGPGTRLTVT.

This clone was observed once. CDR3 nucleotides: TGTGCCAGCAGCGGGACTCGCTACGAGCAGTACTTC. It yields the protein CASSGTRYEQYF. The chain has TRBV13 and TRBJ2-7; D perhaps matches TRBD2 (6 bases). The CDR3 has 12 residues. CDR1 and CDR2 (germline): PRHDT, FYEKMQ (reference sequence). Trimming pared 5 bases from V and 3 bases from J, leaving 8 bases between.

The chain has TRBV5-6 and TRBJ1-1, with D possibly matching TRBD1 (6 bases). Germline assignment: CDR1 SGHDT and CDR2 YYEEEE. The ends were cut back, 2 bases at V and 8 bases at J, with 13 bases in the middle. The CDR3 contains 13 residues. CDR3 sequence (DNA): TGTGCCAGCAGCTTAGGGAGGACAGAAGAAGCTTTCTTT. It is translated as CASSLGRTEEAFF.

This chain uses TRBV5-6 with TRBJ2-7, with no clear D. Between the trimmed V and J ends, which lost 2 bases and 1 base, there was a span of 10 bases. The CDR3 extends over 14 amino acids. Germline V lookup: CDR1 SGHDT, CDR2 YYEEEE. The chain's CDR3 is CASSLRVRSYEQYF. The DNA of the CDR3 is TGTGCCAGCAGCTTAAGGGTGAGGTCCTACGAGCAGTACTTC.

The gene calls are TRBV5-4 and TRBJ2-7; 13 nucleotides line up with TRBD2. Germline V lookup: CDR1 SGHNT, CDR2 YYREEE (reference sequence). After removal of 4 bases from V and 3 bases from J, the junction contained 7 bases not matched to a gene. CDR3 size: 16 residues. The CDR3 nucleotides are TGTGCCAGCAGCAACCCTAGGACTAGCGGGGGCTACGAGCAGTACTTC. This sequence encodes CASSNPRTSGGYEQYF.

The CDR3 sequence: CASSDDPRSAPLHF. DNA of the CDR3: TGTGCCAGCAGTGACGACCCCAGGAGCGCACCCCTCCACTTT. The rearrangement joins TRBV6-4 to TRBJ1-6; D remains unclear. The germline V gene has CDR1 MRHNA and CDR2 SNTAGT. The CDR3 runs 14 residues. V was trimmed by 2 bases and J by 11 bases, leaving 13 bases between them.

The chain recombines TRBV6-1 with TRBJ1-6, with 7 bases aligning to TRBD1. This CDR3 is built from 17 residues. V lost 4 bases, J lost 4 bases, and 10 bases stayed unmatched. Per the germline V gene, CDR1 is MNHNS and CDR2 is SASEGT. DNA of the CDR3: TGTGCCAGCAGTGTAAGAACAGGGGATTATTATAATTCACCCCTCCACTTT. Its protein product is CASSVRTGDYYNSPLHF.

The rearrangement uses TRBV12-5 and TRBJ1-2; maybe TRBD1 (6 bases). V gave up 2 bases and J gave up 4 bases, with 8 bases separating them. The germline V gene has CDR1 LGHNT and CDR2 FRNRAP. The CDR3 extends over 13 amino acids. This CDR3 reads CASGLTGSYGYTF. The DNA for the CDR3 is TGTGCTAGTGGTTTGACAGGGTCCTATGGCTACACCTTC.

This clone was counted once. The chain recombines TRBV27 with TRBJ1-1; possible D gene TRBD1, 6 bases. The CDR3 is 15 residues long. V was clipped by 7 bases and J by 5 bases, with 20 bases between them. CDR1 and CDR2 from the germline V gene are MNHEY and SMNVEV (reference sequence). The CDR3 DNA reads TGTGCCAGCATACCGGGACACCGGATGGGGACTGAAGCTTTCTTT. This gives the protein CASIPGHRMGTEAFF.